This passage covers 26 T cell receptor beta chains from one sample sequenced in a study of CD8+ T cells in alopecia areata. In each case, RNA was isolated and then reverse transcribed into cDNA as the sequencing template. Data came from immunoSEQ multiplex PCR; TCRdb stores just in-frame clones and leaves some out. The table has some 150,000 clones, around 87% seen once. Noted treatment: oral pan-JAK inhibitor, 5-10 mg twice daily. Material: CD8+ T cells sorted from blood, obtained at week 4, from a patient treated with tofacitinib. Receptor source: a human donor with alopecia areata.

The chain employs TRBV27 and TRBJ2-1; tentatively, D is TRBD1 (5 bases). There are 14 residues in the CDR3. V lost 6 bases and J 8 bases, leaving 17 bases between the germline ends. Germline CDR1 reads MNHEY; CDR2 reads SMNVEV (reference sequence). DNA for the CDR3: TGTGCCAGCAGCCCAGGGTTGGGGTTAGATGAGCAGTTCTTC. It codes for CASSPGLGLDEQFF.

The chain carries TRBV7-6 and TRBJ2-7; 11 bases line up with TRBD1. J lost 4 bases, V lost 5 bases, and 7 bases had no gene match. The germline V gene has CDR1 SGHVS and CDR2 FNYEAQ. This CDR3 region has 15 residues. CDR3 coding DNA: TGTGCCAGCAGCCCGGACAGGGGGCGTGATTACGAGCAGTACTTC. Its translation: CASSPDRGRDYEQYF.

For the CDR3, the DNA is TGTGCCAGCAGTTACTCCTCGGGCTCCTACAATGAGCAGTTCTTC. Its protein is CASSYSSGSYNEQFF. This chain uses TRBV6-5 with TRBJ2-1; D gene ambiguous. Per germline, CDR1 MNHEY and CDR2 SVGAGI. The CDR3 is made up of 15 amino acids. V lost 0 bases to trimming and J lost 0 bases, with 6 bases between them.

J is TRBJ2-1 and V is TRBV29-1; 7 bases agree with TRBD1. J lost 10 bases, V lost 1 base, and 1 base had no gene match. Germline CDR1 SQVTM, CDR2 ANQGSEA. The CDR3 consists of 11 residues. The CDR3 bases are TGCAGCGTTGAAGCCAGGGGGGAGCAGTTCTTC. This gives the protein CSVEARGEQFF.

CDR3 region: CASSQRDGAPETQYF. As DNA, the CDR3 is TGTGCCAGCAGCCAGAGGGACGGCGCCCCGGAGACCCAGTACTTC. V and J are TRBV4-2 and TRBJ2-5, with D perhaps matching TRBD1 or TRBD2 (5 bases each). V was trimmed by 3 bases and J by 5 bases, leaving 16 bases between them. This CDR3 comprises 15 residues. The germline V gene encodes CDR1 LGHNA and CDR2 YNFKEQ.

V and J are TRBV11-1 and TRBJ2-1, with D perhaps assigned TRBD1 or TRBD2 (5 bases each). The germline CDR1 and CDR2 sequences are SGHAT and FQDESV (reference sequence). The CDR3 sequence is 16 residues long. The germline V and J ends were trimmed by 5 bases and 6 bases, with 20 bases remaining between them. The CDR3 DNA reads TGTGCCAGCAGCCCCGGAGGAGCGCCTGGGGGCAATGAGCAGTTCTTC. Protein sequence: CASSPGGAPGGNEQFF.

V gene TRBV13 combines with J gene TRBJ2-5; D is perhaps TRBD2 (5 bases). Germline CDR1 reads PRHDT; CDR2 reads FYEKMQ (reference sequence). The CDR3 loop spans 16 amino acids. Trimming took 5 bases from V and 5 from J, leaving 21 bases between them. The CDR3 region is CASSTTSRGLGETQYF. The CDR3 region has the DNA TGTGCCAGCAGCACCACGTCTCGCGGGCTAGGGGAGACCCAGTACTTC.

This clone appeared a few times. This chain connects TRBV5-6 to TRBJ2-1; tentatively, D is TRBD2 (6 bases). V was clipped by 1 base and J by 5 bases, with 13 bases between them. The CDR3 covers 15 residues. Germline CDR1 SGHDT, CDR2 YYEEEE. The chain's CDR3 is CASSLQGLANNEQFF. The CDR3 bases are TGTGCCAGCAGCTTGCAGGGACTTGCTAACAATGAGCAGTTCTTC.

CDR3 region: CASSPRLQETQYF. The CDR3 DNA reads as TGTGCCAGCAGCCCTCGTCTCCAAGAGACCCAGTACTTC. This rearrangement joins TRBV4-2 to TRBJ2-5; D unresolved. CDR1 is LGHNA, CDR2 YNFKEQ, per germline. Trimming took off 4 bases at V and 1 base at J, with 7 bases between the two ends. This CDR3 contains 13 residues.

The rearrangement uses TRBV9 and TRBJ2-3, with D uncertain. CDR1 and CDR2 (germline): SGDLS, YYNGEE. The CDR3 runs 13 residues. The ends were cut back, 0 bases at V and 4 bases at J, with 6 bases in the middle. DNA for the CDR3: TGTGCCAGCAGCGTAGGGGATGCAGATACGCAGTATTTT. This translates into CASSVGDADTQYF.

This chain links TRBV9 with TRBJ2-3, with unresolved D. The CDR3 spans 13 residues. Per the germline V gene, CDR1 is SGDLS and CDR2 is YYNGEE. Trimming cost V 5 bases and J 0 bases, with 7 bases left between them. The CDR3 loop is CASRLVSTDTQYF. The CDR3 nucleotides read TGTGCCAGCAGGCTAGTGAGCACAGATACGCAGTATTTT. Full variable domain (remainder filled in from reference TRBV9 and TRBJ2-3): DSGVTQTPKHLITATGQRVTLRCSPRSGDLSVYWYQQSLDQGLQFLIQYYNGEERAKGNILERFSAQQFPDLHSELNLSSLELGDSALYFCASRLVSTDTQYFGPGTRLTVL.

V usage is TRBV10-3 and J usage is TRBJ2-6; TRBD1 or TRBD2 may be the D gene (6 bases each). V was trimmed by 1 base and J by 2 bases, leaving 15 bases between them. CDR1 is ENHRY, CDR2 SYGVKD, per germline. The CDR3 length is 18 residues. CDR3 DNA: TGTGCCATCAGTGAGTTGGGGGGACATGTCCCTGGGGCCAACGTCCTGACTTTC. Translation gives CAISELGGHVPGANVLTF.

For the CDR3, the DNA is TGCAGCGTTGGCCGTCAGGGGGCCAAAAACATTCAGTACTTC. Translating it yields CSVGRQGAKNIQYF. The chain recombines TRBV29-1 with TRBJ2-4; D possibly corresponds to TRBD1 (6 bases). The CDR3 has 14 residues. The V end lost 4 bases, the J end lost 1 base, and 11 bases lay between the germline ends. Germline CDR1 SQVTM, CDR2 ANQGSEA.

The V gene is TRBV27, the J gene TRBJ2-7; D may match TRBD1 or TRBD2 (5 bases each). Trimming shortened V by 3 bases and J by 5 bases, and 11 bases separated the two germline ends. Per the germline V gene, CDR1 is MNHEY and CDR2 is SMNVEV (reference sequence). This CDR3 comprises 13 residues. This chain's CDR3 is CASSFGRENEQYF. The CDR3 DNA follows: TGTGCCAGCAGTTTTGGCAGGGAGAACGAGCAGTACTTC.

The CDR3 loop reads CASSSSVNTEAFF. CDR3 nucleotides: TGTGCCAGCAGCTCGTCGGTGAACACTGAAGCTTTCTTT. The chain uses TRBV7-8 and TRBJ1-1; D ambiguous. The germline gives CDR1 SGHVS, CDR2 FQNEAQ. V was pared by 4 bases and J by 0 bases, with 6 bases between. The CDR3 is 13 residues long.

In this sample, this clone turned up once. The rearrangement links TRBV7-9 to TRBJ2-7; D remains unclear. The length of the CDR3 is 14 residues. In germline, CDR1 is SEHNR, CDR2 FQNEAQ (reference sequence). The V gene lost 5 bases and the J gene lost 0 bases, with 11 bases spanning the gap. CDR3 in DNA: TGTGCCAGCAGCCCTTCAGCATCCTCCTACGAGCAGTACTTC. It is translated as CASSPSASSYEQYF.

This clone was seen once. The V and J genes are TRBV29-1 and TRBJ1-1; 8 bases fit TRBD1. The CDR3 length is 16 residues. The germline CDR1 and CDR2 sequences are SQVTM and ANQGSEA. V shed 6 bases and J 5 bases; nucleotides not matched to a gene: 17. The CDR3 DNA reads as TGCAGCGTGTTTGGGGTCGGAGGACAGGGTGGTACTGAAGCTTTCTTT. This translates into CSVFGVGGQGGTEAFF.

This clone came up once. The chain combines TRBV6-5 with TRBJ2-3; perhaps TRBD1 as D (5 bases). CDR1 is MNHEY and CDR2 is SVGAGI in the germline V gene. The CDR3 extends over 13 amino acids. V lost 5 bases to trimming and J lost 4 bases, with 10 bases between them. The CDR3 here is CASSPGFPDTQYF. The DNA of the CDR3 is TGTGCCAGCAGTCCAGGGTTCCCAGATACGCAGTATTTT.

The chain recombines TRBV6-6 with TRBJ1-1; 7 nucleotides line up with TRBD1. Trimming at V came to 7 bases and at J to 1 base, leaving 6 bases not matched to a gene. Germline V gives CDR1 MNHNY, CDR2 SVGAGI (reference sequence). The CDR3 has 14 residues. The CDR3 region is CASTGQSKNTEAFF. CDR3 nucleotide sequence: TGTGCCAGCACGGGACAGAGTAAGAACACTGAAGCTTTCTTT.

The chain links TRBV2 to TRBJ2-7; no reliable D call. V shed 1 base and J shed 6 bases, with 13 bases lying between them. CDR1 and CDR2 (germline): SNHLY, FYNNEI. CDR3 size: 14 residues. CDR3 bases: TGTGCCAGCAGTGAAGGAGATCTGATAACCGAGCAGTACTTC. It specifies CASSEGDLITEQYF. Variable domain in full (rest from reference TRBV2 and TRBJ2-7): EPEVTQTPSHQVTQMGQEVILRCVPISNHLYFYWYRQILGQKVEFLVSFYNNEISEKSEIFDDQFSVERPDGSNFTLKIRSTKLEDSAMYFCASSEGDLITEQYFGPGTRLTVT.

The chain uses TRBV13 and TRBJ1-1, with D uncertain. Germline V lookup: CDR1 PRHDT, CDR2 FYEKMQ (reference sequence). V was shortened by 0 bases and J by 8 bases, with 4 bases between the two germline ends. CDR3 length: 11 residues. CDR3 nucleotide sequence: TGTGCCAGCAGCTTAGGAGCCGAAGCTTTCTTT. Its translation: CASSLGAEAFF.

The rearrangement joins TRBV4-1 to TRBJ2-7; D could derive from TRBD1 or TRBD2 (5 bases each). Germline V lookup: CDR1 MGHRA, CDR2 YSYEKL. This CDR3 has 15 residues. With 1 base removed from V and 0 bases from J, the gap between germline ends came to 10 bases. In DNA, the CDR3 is TGCGCCAGCAGCCAAGTCTCAGGGACCTCCTACGAGCAGTACTTC. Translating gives CASSQVSGTSYEQYF.

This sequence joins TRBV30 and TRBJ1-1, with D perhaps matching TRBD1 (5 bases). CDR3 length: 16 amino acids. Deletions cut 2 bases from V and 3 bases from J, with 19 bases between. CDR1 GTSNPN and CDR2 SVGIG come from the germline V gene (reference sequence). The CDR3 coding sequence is TGTGCCTGGAGTTCGGGGCAGGACCTCGGAGACACTGAAGCTTTCTTT. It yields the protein CAWSSGQDLGDTEAFF.

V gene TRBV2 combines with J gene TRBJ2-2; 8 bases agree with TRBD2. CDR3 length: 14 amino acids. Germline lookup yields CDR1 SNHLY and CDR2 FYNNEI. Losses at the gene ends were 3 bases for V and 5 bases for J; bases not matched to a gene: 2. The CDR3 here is CASSDVAGTGELFF. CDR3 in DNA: TGTGCCAGCAGTGATGTAGCGGGAACCGGGGAGCTGTTTTTT.

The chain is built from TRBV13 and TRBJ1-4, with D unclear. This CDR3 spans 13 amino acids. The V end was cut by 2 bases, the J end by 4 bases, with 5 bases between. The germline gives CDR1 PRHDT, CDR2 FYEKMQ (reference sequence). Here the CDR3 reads CASSLSGNEKLFF. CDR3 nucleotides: TGTGCCAGCAGCTTAAGCGGTAATGAAAAACTGTTTTTT.

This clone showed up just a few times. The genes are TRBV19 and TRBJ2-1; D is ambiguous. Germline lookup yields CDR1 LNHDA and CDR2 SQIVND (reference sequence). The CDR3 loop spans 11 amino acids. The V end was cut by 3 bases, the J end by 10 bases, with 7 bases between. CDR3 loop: CASSMSQEQFF. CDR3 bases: TGTGCCAGTAGTATGAGCCAAGAGCAGTTCTTC.